The rows below give T cell receptor beta chains drawn from one sample of a study of blood T cell repertoires in COVID-19. The assay was immunoSEQ multiplex PCR, and TCRdb's table has in-frame clones only and misses some. The repertoire holds roughly 130,000 clones, roughly 89% seen once, with around 4.2% in the top ten. Specimen: peripheral blood. The receptors stem from a man between 35 and 55 years old with acute or convalescent COVID-19. Both conserved end residues are part of each CDR3. A D gene is named only where the DNA matches it firmly. A row's size may be missing; if present it is once, few, many or a size class.

CDR3aa	CDR3nt	d_gene	v_gene	abundance	j_gene
CASSAITGAYGYTF	TGTGCCAGCAGCGCGATCACAGGAGCCTATGGCTACACCTTC	-	TRBV5-6	once	TRBJ1-2
CASNNPLDTEAFF	TGTGCCAGCAACAACCCGTTGGACACTGAAGCTTTCTTT	-	TRBV5-4	-	TRBJ1-1
CASSFTGAEKLFF	TGTGCCAGCAGTTTTACAGGGGCTGAAAAACTGTTTTTT	TRBD1	TRBV27	-	TRBJ1-4
CASSISDLGRNGYTF	TGTGCCAGTAGTATTTCGGATCTGGGGCGGAATGGCTACACCTTC	-	TRBV19	-	TRBJ1-2
CASSLATGNEQYF	TGTGCCAGCAGCTTAGCTACGGGGAACGAGCAGTACTTC	-	TRBV11-3	once	TRBJ2-7
CASSSTSGGYNEQFF	TGTGCCAGCAGCTCAACTAGCGGGGGTTACAATGAGCAGTTCTTC	TRBD2	TRBV11-3	few	TRBJ2-1
CASSHPDRGIEKLFF	TGTGCCAGCAGTCACCCTGACAGGGGAATTGAAAAACTGTTTTTT	TRBD1	TRBV2	-	TRBJ1-4
CASSHQQGYEQYF	TGTGCCAGCAGCCACCAACAGGGTTACGAGCAGTACTTC	-	TRBV7-8	-	TRBJ2-7
CATSDSDRDYGYTF	TGTGCCACCAGTGATTCTGACAGGGACTATGGCTACACCTTC	TRBD1	TRBV24-1	once	TRBJ1-2
CASSSDRESYNEQFF	TGTGCCAGCAGCTCCGACAGGGAATCCTACAATGAGCAGTTCTTC	TRBD1	TRBV6-2/TRBV6-3	-	TRBJ2-1
CASSYSDRDYGYTF	TGTGCCAGCAGTTATTCCGACAGGGACTATGGCTACACCTTC	TRBD1	TRBV6-5	-	TRBJ1-2
CASSFQAGTADQPQHF	TGTGCCAGCAGTTTCCAGGCCGGGACTGCCGATCAGCCCCAGCATTTT	-	TRBV27	-	TRBJ1-5
CASSLVTTGGETQYF	TGTGCCAGCAGCTTAGTCACCACGGGGGGAGAGACCCAGTACTTC	TRBD2	TRBV7-2	-	TRBJ2-5
CASSTGQSSGYTF	TGTGCCAGTAGTACCGGACAGTCGTCCGGCTACACCTTC	-	TRBV19	-	TRBJ1-2
CASSPPPGQGAREQYF	TGTGCCAGCTCACCACCCCCGGGACAGGGGGCGCGGGAGCAGTACTTC	TRBD1	TRBV18	-	TRBJ2-7
CASSYSGTLLEAFF	TGTGCCAGCAGTTACTCCGGGACATTACTCGAAGCTTTCTTT	-	TRBV6-2/TRBV6-3	-	TRBJ1-1
CASSPGQGLEPQHF	TGTGCCAGCAGCCCGGGACAGGGCTTGGAGCCCCAGCATTTT	TRBD1	TRBV5-8	once	TRBJ1-5
CASSPSGSNYEQYF	TGTGCCAGTAGTCCCTCCGGGTCAAACTACGAGCAGTACTTC	-	TRBV19	-	TRBJ2-7
CASSLRQRGATYNEQFF	TGTGCCAGCAGCTTGAGGCAGCGGGGGGCAACCTACAATGAGCAGTTCTTC	TRBD2	TRBV7-2	once	TRBJ2-1
CASSLDVGETQYF	TGTGCCAGCAGCTTAGATGTCGGGGAGACCCAGTACTTC	-	TRBV11-3	-	TRBJ2-5
CASSQESRVPQFF	TGTGCCAGCAGCCAAGAGAGCCGGGTCCCCCAGTTCTTC	-	TRBV14	few	TRBJ2-1
CASSEAGGSSYEQYF	TGTGCCAGCAGTGAAGCGGGCGGGAGCTCCTACGAGCAGTACTTC	TRBD2	TRBV2	-	TRBJ2-7
CASTPGQGFLNTEAFF	TGTGCCAGCACCCCCGGACAGGGTTTTTTGAACACTGAAGCTTTCTTT	TRBD1	TRBV5-4	few	TRBJ1-1
CASSESLRQGNGNTIYF	TGTGCCAGCAGTGAATCCCTCCGACAGGGGAATGGAAACACCATATATTTT	TRBD1	TRBV9	-	TRBJ1-3
CASSRGQGALNQPQHF	TGTGCCAGTAGTCGCGGTCAGGGGGCCCTCAATCAGCCCCAGCATTTT	TRBD1	TRBV19	-	TRBJ1-5
CASSVTGQVDGGYTF	TGTGCCAGCAGCGTAACGGGACAGGTGGACGGTGGCTACACCTTC	TRBD1	TRBV5-6	-	TRBJ1-2
CAWSSGAGYTF	TGTGCCTGGAGTTCTGGGGCTGGCTACACCTTC	-	TRBV30	-	TRBJ1-2
CASSEDRGYTEAFF	TGTGCCAGCAGTGAGGACAGGGGGTACACTGAAGCTTTCTTT	TRBD1	TRBV6-1	-	TRBJ1-1
CASSYRQQPGDEQYF	TGTGCCAGCAGTTACCGACAGCAGCCCGGAGACGAGCAGTACTTC	-	TRBV6-2/TRBV6-3	-	TRBJ2-7
CASSELRGTPSPYGYTF	TGTGCCAGCAGTGAATTAAGGGGTACCCCTTCTCCCTATGGCTACACCTTC	-	TRBV6-4	few	TRBJ1-2
CASSALRQDNTEAFF	TGTGCCAGTAGCGCCCTACGACAGGATAACACTGAAGCTTTCTTT	-	TRBV19	-	TRBJ1-1
CASSTDGQHYEQYF	TGTGCCAGCAGTACCGACGGACAACACTACGAGCAGTACTTC	-	TRBV2	-	TRBJ2-7
CASSIRRGAYEQYF	TGTGCCAGTAGCATCAGACGGGGGGCCTACGAGCAGTACTTC	TRBD2	TRBV19	few	TRBJ2-7
CASSSPPGLPRADTQYF	TGTGCCAGCAGCTCCCCCCCGGGACTACCTCGGGCGGATACGCAGTATTTT	TRBD2	TRBV7-2	-	TRBJ2-3
CSVLSGIVYEQYF	TGCAGCGTCCTTAGCGGGATCGTCTACGAGCAGTACTTC	TRBD2	TRBV29-1	-	TRBJ2-7
CASSLDRAANEKLFF	TGTGCCAGCAGCCTCGACAGGGCAGCTAATGAAAAACTGTTTTTT	TRBD1	TRBV14	-	TRBJ1-4
CASSIPGLQETQYF	TGTGCCAGTAGTATTCCGGGACTCCAAGAGACCCAGTACTTC	-	TRBV19	-	TRBJ2-5
CASSLNIQGNTEAFF	TGTGCCAGCAGCCTAAATATACAGGGAAACACTGAAGCTTTCTTT	-	TRBV7-2	once	TRBJ1-1
CASSIHPATNEKLFF	TGTGCCAGCAGCATACACCCTGCAACTAATGAAAAACTGTTTTTT	-	TRBV9	-	TRBJ1-4
CASSPDRAKQPQHF	TGTGCCAGCAGCCCGGACAGGGCTAAGCAGCCCCAGCATTTT	TRBD1	TRBV5-5	-	TRBJ1-5
CASTSSYEQYF	TGTGCCAGCACTAGCTCCTACGAGCAGTACTTC	-	TRBV2	-	TRBJ2-7
CASSLERSYEQYF	TGCGCCAGCAGCTTGGAGCGGAGCTACGAGCAGTACTTC	-	TRBV5-1	-	TRBJ2-7
CASSRTTGTGFIGQYF	TGTGCCAGCAGTCGAACCACCGGGACAGGGTTTATTGGGCAGTACTTC	TRBD1	TRBV27	-	TRBJ2-7
CASSLSRKDRGTQYF	TGTGCCAGCAGCTTGTCTCGTAAGGACAGGGGGACCCAGTACTTC	TRBD1	TRBV5-4	-	TRBJ2-5
CSVVEGVGYVQYF	TGCAGCGTTGTTGAAGGGGTGGGGTACGTGCAGTACTTC	-	TRBV29-1	-	TRBJ2-7
CSASDRDRGFGYTF	TGCAGTGCTAGTGACCGGGACAGGGGGTTCGGCTACACCTTC	TRBD1	TRBV20-1	-	TRBJ1-2
CASSIGRDTATDTQYF	TGTGCCAGTAGTATTGGGAGGGACACAGCCACAGATACGCAGTATTTT	-	TRBV19	-	TRBJ2-3
CASSLNKGGYGYTF	TGTGCCAGCAGCTTAAATAAGGGAGGGTATGGCTACACCTTC	-	TRBV7-2	-	TRBJ1-2
CASSLGAGGDTGELFF	TGCGCCAGCAGCCTCGGGGCAGGGGGCGACACCGGGGAGCTGTTTTTT	TRBD1	TRBV5-1	-	TRBJ2-2
CASSPVDSSDEQFF	TGTGCCAGCTCCCCCGTCGATAGCTCGGATGAGCAGTTCTTC	-	TRBV18	-	TRBJ2-1
CASSPGLAGTTGELFF	TGTGCCAGCAGCCCGGGACTAGCGGGTACCACCGGGGAGCTGTTTTTT	TRBD2	TRBV7-9	-	TRBJ2-2
CASSLVASGPKTQYF	TGTGCCAGCAGCTTGGTGGCTAGTGGCCCTAAGACCCAGTACTTC	-	TRBV7-2	-	TRBJ2-5
CASSLGGSGVSPLHF	TGTGCCAGCAGCTTAGGGGGCTCAGGGGTTTCACCCCTCCACTTT	-	TRBV7-2	-	TRBJ1-6
CASSFGSAGNQPQHF	TGTGCCAGCAGTTTCGGGTCCGCAGGGAATCAGCCCCAGCATTTT	-	TRBV27	-	TRBJ1-5
CAWSVSGPGGQPQHF	TGTGCCTGGAGTGTAAGTGGGCCAGGGGGCCAGCCCCAGCATTTT	TRBD1	TRBV30	-	TRBJ1-5
CASSPGTLNTGELFF	TGTGCCAGCAGCCCGGGGACACTGAACACCGGGGAGCTGTTTTTT	-	TRBV5-4	once	TRBJ2-2
CASSVQAGGNYNEQFF	TGTGCCAGCAGCGTACAAGCGGGAGGAAACTACAATGAGCAGTTCTTC	TRBD2	TRBV9	-	TRBJ2-1